Listed below are T cell receptor beta chains from one sample, sequenced in a study of shared clonotypes between healthy human individuals. Measured with immunoSEQ multiplex PCR; TCRdb has only the in-frame clones, and not every one. The sample carries around 690,000 clones, around 91% recorded once. Sequenced input: memory CD8+ T cells from PBMCs. The receptors were sampled from a young man in good health. Some clones in this sample may be carry-over from other donors' samples. The CDR3 runs from the conserved cysteine through the conserved F or W. The D gene is left open where the match is weak.

v_gene	j_gene	d_gene	CDR3aa	CDR3nt
TRBV28	TRBJ1-4	TRBD1	CASSFIQGVLEKLFF	TGTGCCAGCAGTTTCATACAGGGGGTTCTTGAAAAACTGTTTTTT
TRBV10-2	TRBJ2-1	-	CASSESETSLTYNEQFF	TGCGCCAGCAGTGAGTCTGAGACCTCTCTTACCTACAATGAGCAGTTCTTC
TRBV27	TRBJ1-2	-	CASSLSNNLYGYTF	TGTGCCAGCAGTTTATCCAACAACCTATATGGCTACACCTTC
TRBV7-9	TRBJ2-5	-	CASSLVYTGSETQYF	TGTGCCAGCAGCTTAGTCTATACAGGGAGTGAGACCCAGTACTTC
TRBV9	TRBJ2-5	TRBD1	CASSVEQGAGETQYF	TGTGCCAGCAGCGTAGAACAGGGGGCGGGAGAGACCCAGTACTTC
TRBV4-1	TRBJ2-1	TRBD2	CASSQERLAGGYNEQFF	TGCGCCAGCAGCCAAGAAAGACTAGCGGGAGGATACAATGAGCAGTTCTTC
TRBV5-1	TRBJ1-1	-	CASSLEGTPNTEAFF	TGCGCCAGCAGCTTGGAGGGGACACCGAACACTGAAGCTTTCTTT
TRBV7-9	TRBJ2-5	TRBD2	CASSQRTGLVEETQYF	TGTGCCAGCAGCCAAAGAACGGGACTAGTGGAAGAGACCCAGTACTTC
TRBV4-2	TRBJ2-1	TRBD2	CASRDRLGRESGNEQFF	TGTGCCAGCCGGGACCGACTAGGGCGGGAGAGTGGTAATGAGCAGTTCTTC
TRBV7-9	TRBJ2-7	-	CASSPPLRSYEQYF	TGTGCCAGCAGCCCTCCTTTACGGTCCTACGAGCAGTACTTC